Detailed here is one TCR beta chain. The CDR3 is made up of 11 amino acids. CDR1 and CDR2 (germline): ENHRY, SYGVKD. Trimming took 3 bases from V and 8 from J, leaving 4 bases between them. This sample is part of a study of blood T cell repertoires in COVID-19. Turning to the study itself: PBMCs, B-cell-depleted T cells, or T cells provided the cDNA or gDNA that made up the material.

Clones were read by immunoSEQ multiplex PCR, and TCRdb kept only the in-frame ones, dropping some. This repertoire shows 250,000 to 400,000 clones, 87% found once; its top ten account for 1%. The chain carries TRBV10-3 and TRBJ2-2; D unresolved. This receptor was identified in a middle-aged man with active or convalescent COVID-19. Sequences were obtained from peripheral blood. The CDR3 nucleotides are TGTGCCATCAGTGATTCTGGGGAGCTGTTTTTT. Its protein is CAISDSGELFF.